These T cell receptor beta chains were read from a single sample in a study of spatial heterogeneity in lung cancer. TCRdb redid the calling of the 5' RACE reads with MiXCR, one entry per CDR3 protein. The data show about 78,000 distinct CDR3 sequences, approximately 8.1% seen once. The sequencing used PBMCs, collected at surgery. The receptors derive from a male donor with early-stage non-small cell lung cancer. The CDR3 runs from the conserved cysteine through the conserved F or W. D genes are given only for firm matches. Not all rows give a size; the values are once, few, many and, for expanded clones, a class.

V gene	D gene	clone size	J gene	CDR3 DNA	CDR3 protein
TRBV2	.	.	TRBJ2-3	TGTGCCAGCAGTGAAGCTAACACAGATACGCAGTATTTT	CASSEANTDTQYF
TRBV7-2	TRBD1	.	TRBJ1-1	TGTGCCAGCAGCTTACCGACAGGGGCCACTGAAGCTTTCTTT	CASSLPTGATEAFF
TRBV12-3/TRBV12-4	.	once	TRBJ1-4	TGTGCCAGCAGTTTAAGGCGGGGGCTAAATGAAAAACTGTTTTTT	CASSLRRGLNEKLFF
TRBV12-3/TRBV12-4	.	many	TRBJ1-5	TGTGCCAGCAGCGACGGCGATCAGCCCCAGCATTTT	CASSDGDQPQHF
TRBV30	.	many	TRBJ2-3	TGTGCCTGGAGCGAACTCGACGATACGCAGTATTTT	CAWSELDDTQYF
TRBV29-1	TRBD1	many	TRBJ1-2	TGCAGCGTTGAACCGGGACAGGGCACCGATGGCTACACCTTC	CSVEPGQGTDGYTF
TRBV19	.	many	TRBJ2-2	TGTGCCAGTAGGGGAGGCGGGGAGCTGTTTTTT	CASRGGGELFF
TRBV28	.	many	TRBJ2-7	TGTGCCAGCATGATACAGGCTTCCTACGAGCAGTACTTC	CASMIQASYEQYF
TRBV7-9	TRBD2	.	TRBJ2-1	TGTGCCAGCAGCTCCGGGACTAGCGGCTACAATGAGCAGTTCTTC	CASSSGTSGYNEQFF
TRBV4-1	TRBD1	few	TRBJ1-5	TGCGCCAGCAGCCTCTATGGGACAGGGATTAGCAATCAGCCCCAGCATTTT	CASSLYGTGISNQPQHF
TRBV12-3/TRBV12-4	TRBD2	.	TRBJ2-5	TGTGCCAGCACCTTAGCGGGAGGTAGTGAGACCCAGTACTTC	CASTLAGGSETQYF
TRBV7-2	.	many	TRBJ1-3	TGTGCCAGCCAACAACAGGGCTTTGGAAACACCATATATTTT	CASQQQGFGNTIYF
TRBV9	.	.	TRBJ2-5	TGTGCCAGCAGCGTAGAATCTTTCGGGACCGGCCTGACGACCCAGTACTTC	CASSVESFGTGLTTQYF
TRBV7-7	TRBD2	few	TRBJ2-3	TGTGCTAGCAGCTTATCGGGAGGAGATACGCAGTATTTT	CASSLSGGDTQYF
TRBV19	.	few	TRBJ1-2	TGTGCCAGTAGTGTACTCCAGGCGGCGTATTACTATGGCTACACCTTC	CASSVLQAAYYYGYTF
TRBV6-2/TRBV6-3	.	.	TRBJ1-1	TGTGCCAGCACCGGCGTCACTGAAGCTTTCTTT	CASTGVTEAFF
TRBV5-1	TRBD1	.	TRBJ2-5	TGCGCCAGCAGCGAGACCGGGACAGGGGAAGAGACCCAGTACTTC	CASSETGTGEETQYF
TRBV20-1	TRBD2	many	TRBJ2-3	TGCAGTGCTAGATTTTCGCTTGGCGCGGGAGGGAGCACAGATACGCAGTATTTT	CSARFSLGAGGSTDTQYF
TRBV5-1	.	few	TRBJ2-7	TGCGCCAGCAGCTTGGCGGCAGGGGCCGAGCAGTACTTC	CASSLAAGAEQYF
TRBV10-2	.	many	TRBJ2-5	TGCGCCAGCAGTGCCAAGACCCCTCCCCAGTACTTC	CASSAKTPPQYF
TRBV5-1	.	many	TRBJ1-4	TGCGCCAGCAGCTTGGAACAGCGGGGCGAAAAACTGTTTTTT	CASSLEQRGEKLFF
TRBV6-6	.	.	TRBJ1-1	TGTGCCAGCAGCCTCTCGGCGAACACTGAAGCTTTCTTT	CASSLSANTEAFF